This section outlines one T cell receptor beta chain sequence together with its context. Under the authors' procedure: How many nucleated cells were present was estimated from reference gene primer amplification. Using immunoSEQ multiplex PCR, the repertoire was profiled, and TCRdb retains in-frame clones only, with some absent. V, J and clone size reflect that table, while D and trimming were determined from the DNA. This repertoire shows over 25,000 clones, around 90% found once; its top ten account for roughly 13%. This CDR3 spans 15 amino acids. Trimming took 2 bases from V and 8 from J; bases not matched to a gene: 6. Germline lookup yields CDR1 MNHEY and CDR2 SVGAGI. This sample stems from a study of blood T cell repertoires in COVID-19.

Sequencing used peripheral blood. The source is a man between 65 and 85 years old with active COVID-19. The rearrangement links TRBV6-5 to TRBJ1-2; 12 positions agree with TRBD1. CDR3 amino acids: CASSYRDRGQWGYTF. In nucleotides, the CDR3 is TGTGCCAGCAGTTACAGGGACAGGGGGCAGTGGGGCTACACCTTC.